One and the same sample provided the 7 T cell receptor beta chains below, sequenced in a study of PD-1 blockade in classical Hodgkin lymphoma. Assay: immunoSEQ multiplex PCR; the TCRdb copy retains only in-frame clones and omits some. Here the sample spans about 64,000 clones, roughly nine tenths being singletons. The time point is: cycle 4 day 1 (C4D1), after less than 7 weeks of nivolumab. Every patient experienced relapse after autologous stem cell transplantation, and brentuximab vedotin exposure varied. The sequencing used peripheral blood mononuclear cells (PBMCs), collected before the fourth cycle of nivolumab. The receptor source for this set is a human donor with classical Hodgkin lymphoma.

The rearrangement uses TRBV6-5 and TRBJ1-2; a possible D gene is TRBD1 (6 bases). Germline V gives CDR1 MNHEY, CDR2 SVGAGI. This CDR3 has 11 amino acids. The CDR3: CADRSQGGYTF. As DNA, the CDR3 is TGTGCAGACAGGTCTCAGGGTGGCTACACCTTC.

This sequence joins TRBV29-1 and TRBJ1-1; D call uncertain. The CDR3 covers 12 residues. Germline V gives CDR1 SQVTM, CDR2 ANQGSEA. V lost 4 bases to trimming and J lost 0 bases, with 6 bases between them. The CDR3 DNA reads TGCAGCGTTGTGACGGTGAACACTGAAGCTTTCTTT. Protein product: CSVVTVNTEAFF.

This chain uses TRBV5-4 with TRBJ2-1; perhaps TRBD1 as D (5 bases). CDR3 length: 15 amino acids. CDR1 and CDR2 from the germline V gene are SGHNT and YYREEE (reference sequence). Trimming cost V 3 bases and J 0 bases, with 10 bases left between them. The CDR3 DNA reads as TGTGCCAGCAGCTCCCAGACAGTCTCCTACAATGAGCAGTTCTTC. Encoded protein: CASSSQTVSYNEQFF.

CDR3 nucleotide sequence: TGCGCCAGCAGTCCCGACAGAAACTCTGGAAACACCATATATTTT. It is translated as CASSPDRNSGNTIYF. This sequence joins TRBV5-1 and TRBJ1-3; TRBD1 is a possible D gene (5 bases). The CDR3 covers 15 residues. Deletions cut 5 bases from V and 0 bases from J, with 12 bases between. CDR1 is SGHRS and CDR2 is YFSETQ in the germline V gene.

The CDR3: CASSYGTSEGADTQYF. The DNA for the CDR3 is TGTGCCAGCAGCTATGGGACTAGCGAGGGGGCGGATACGCAGTATTTT. The chain carries TRBV6-6 and TRBJ2-3; TRBD2 agrees at 10 bases. This CDR3 is 16 amino acids long. With 6 bases clipped from V and 6 bases from J, the junction kept 12 bases outside the gene matches. Looked up from germline, CDR1 is MNHNY and CDR2 is SVGAGI (reference sequence).

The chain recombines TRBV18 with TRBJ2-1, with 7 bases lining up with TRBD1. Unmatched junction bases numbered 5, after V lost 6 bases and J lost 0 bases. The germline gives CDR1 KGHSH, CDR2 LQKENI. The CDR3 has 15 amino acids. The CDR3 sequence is CASSPDRSSYNEQFF. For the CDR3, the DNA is TGTGCCAGCTCCCCGGACAGGAGCTCCTACAATGAGCAGTTCTTC.

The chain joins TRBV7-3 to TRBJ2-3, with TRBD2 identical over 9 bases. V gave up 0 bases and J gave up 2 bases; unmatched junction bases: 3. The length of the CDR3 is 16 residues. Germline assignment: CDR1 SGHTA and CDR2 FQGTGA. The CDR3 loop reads CASSLTSGGNTDTQYF. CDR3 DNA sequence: TGTGCCAGCAGCTTAACTAGCGGGGGAAACACAGATACGCAGTATTTT.